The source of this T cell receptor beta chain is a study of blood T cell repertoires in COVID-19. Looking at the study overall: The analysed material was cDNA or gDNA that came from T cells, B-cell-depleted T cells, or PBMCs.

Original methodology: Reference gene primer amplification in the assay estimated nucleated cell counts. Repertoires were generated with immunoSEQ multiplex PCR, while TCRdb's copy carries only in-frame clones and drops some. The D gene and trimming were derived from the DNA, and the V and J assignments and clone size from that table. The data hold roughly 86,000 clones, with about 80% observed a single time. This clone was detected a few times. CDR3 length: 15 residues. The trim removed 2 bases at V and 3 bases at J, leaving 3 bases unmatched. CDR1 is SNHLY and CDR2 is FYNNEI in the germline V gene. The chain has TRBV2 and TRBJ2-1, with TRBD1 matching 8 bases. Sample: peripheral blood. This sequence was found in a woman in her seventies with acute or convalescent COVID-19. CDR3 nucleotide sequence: TGTGCCAGCAGTGAAACCGGGACAGGCTACAATGAGCAGTTCTTC. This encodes CASSETGTGYNEQFF.